This entry concerns a single T cell receptor (beta chain). TCRdb's table, derived via immunoSEQ multiplex PCR, lists solely in-frame clones and lacks some. The sample lists some 660,000 clones, more than 70% seen once, with approximately 0.0097% in the top ten. Germline assignment: CDR1 LGHNA and CDR2 YSLEER. V was clipped by 4 bases and J by 8 bases; unmatched bases: 29. The CDR3 runs 21 residues. The sample originates from a study of shared T cell receptors in the human thymus. The sample also formed part of further work on human thymus T cells. That report notes: Thymic resections from corrective heart surgery supplied the tissue. Thymic as well as blood repertoires seemed to favor certain V and J genes unevenly. There were highly overlapping thymic repertoires among unrelated individuals, as related research reported.

The chain carries TRBV4-3 and TRBJ2-1, with 7 bases aligning to TRBD2. The sample comprised thymocytes. This TCR derives from a boy younger than two with a congenital heart defect. CDR3 DNA sequence: TGCGCCAGCAGCCCCCGGGGGTCGAGCGGGGACCCCTACCTTCTAAGCGATGAGCAGTTCTTC. This encodes CASSPRGSSGDPYLLSDEQFF.